This T cell receptor beta chain was captured in a study of long-term antiretroviral therapy in people with HIV. As for the study in general: Sampling started about a decade before the 2015 immediate-ART recommendation.

The CDR3 spans 14 residues. The germline gives CDR1 SGHDT, CDR2 YYEEEE. The V end was cut by 1 base, the J end by 2 bases, with 10 bases between. At the survey level, the v3.0 immunoSEQ assay was run. TCRdb keeps only in-frame clones here, not all; method: immunoSEQ multiplex PCR. Of 12,000 or so clones in the sample, over 80% are singletons; the top ten hold around a sixth. Every specimen held between about 0.9-10 million cryopreserved PBMC. These were thawed and washed before DNA extraction. The sequences come from unsorted PBMCs, collected roughly 8 years after starting antiretroviral therapy. V is TRBV5-6 and J is TRBJ2-7; the D is unclear. This receptor was obtained from a man aged 45-65 years with HIV. This chain's CDR3 is CASSLLVSPYEQYF. CDR3 bases: TGTGCCAGCAGCTTGTTGGTGTCACCCTACGAGCAGTACTTC.